Described below is a single T cell receptor (beta chain) sequence and its context. Trimming left V 3 bases short and J 0 bases short, with 12 bases between. The CDR3 totals 15 residues. Germline values: CDR1 ENHRY, CDR2 SYGVKD. This entry is derived from a study of T cell changes during pregnancy in multiple sclerosis. Sequenced by immunoSEQ multiplex PCR; TCRdb stores in-frame clones only, minus some. This sample has some 130,000 clones; approximately 96% occur once, and the top ten carry roughly 0.44%. The sequence was obtained from a female donor with multiple sclerosis, enrolled in a pregnancy study. Sequenced material: peripheral blood, taken after pregnancy. The rearrangement links TRBV10-3 to TRBJ2-7; D possibly corresponds to TRBD1 (6 bases). CDR3: CAISDRDTISYEQYF. In nucleotides, the CDR3 is TGTGCCATCAGTGACAGGGACACCATCTCCTACGAGCAGTACTTC.